This passage covers 16 T cell receptor beta chains from one sample sequenced in a study of T-cell reconstitution after alpha-beta-depleted transplantation in children. As it was prepared, the TCRbeta library received unique molecular identifiers. One entry per CDR3 protein results from TCRdb running MiXCR on the PCR reads. The repertoire consists of around 490,000 distinct CDR3 sequences, with about an eighth occurring once and the leading ten covering 14%. The sample consisted of PBMCs, mostly from graft donor cells, taken 180 days after TCRalphabeta/CD19-depleted stem cell transplant. The receptors shown here come from a female patient aged 2-10 years who had a stem cell transplant for aplastic anemia, so the T cells may come from the graft donor.

This clonotype was observed at least ten times. The chain uses TRBV12-3 or TRBV12-4 and TRBJ2-5; D not resolved. The length of the CDR3 is 11 residues. V was trimmed by 8 bases and J by 3 bases, leaving 7 bases between them. The CDR3 DNA reads TGTGCCAGCCAGCGCGAAGAGACCCAGTACTTC. The encoded protein is CASQREETQYF.

This chain uses TRBV11-2 with TRBJ1-2; 7 bases line up with TRBD1. V lost 2 bases, J lost 5 bases, and 5 bases stayed unmatched. The CDR3 totals 14 residues. Germline V gene lookup returns CDR1 SGHAT and CDR2 FQNNGV. The CDR3 loop is CASSLITGDYGYTF. CDR3 nucleotide sequence: TGTGCCAGCAGCTTAATAACAGGGGATTATGGCTACACCTTC.

This clonotype was found many times. The chain has TRBV4-2 and TRBJ1-1; perhaps TRBD1 as D (6 bases). Trimming cost V 0 bases and J 1 base, with 15 bases left between them. The CDR3 has 17 amino acids. Germline CDR1 LGHNA, CDR2 YNFKEQ. The CDR3 nucleotides are TGTGCCAGCAGCCAAGATAATCTTGGCAGGGGGAACACTGAAGCTTTCTTT. Translated: CASSQDNLGRGNTEAFF.

This clonotype was found a few times. This chain links TRBV29-1 with TRBJ2-7, with D tentatively TRBD2 (5 bases). The CDR3 length is 11 residues. With 6 bases removed from V and 6 bases from J, the gap between germline ends came to 12 bases. Looked up from germline, CDR1 is SQVTM and CDR2 is ANQGSEA. DNA of the CDR3: TGCAGCGTGAAAGGGAGAGTCGAGCAGTACTTC. The encoded protein is CSVKGRVEQYF.

V and J are TRBV19 and TRBJ2-1; D possibly matches TRBD1 or TRBD2 (5 bases each). The CDR3 contains 17 residues. Trimming left V 8 bases short and J 7 bases short, with 27 bases between. Germline V gene sequence: CDR1 LNHDA, CDR2 SQIVND (reference sequence). The CDR3 DNA is TGTGCCAGTTTGGGACCTCACGCTGAGGGAAGGGCAAATGAGCAGTTCTTC. It yields the protein CASLGPHAEGRANEQFF.

In its sample, this clonotype was seen many times. The J gene is TRBJ2-5, the V gene TRBV7-8; D tentatively fits TRBD1 or TRBD2 (6 bases each). Germline assignment: CDR1 SGHVS and CDR2 FQNEAQ. Trimming left V 4 bases short and J 3 bases short, with 12 bases between. This CDR3 spans 14 amino acids. The CDR3 sequence: CASSSTRGEETQYF. In nucleotides, the CDR3 is TGTGCCAGCAGCTCGACAAGGGGGGAAGAGACCCAGTACTTC. The entire variable domain, with the rest obtained from reference TRBV7-8 and TRBJ2-5, is as follows: GAGVSQSPRYKVAKRGQDVALRCDPISGHVSLFWYQQALGQGPEFLTYFQNEAQLDKSGLPSDRFFAERPEGSVSTLKIQRTQQEDSAVYLCASSSTRGEETQYFGPGTRLLVL.

V usage is TRBV29-1 and J usage is TRBJ2-3; the match to TRBD2 covers 10 bases. Losses at the gene ends were 3 bases for V and 8 bases for J; bases not matched to a gene: 2. Per the germline V gene, CDR1 is SQVTM and CDR2 is ANQGSEA. The CDR3 covers 12 residues. CDR3 sequence reads: CSVEASGSTQYF. The CDR3 nucleotides are TGCAGCGTTGAGGCTAGCGGGAGTACGCAGTATTTT.

This clonotype was observed many times. The DNA of the CDR3 is TGCGCCAGCAGCTTGGAGACTAGCGGGAGTATGTCCGAGCAGTACGTC. Translation gives CASSLETSGSMSEQYV. The chain has TRBV5-1 and TRBJ2-7; 12 nucleotides agree with TRBD2. Germline trimming cut 0 bases from V and 6 bases from J; bases unmatched to any gene: 7. The CDR3 covers 16 residues. Germline V gene lookup returns CDR1 SGHRS and CDR2 YFSETQ.

This clonotype came up a few times. The chain combines TRBV5-1 with TRBJ1-6, with 10 bases that match TRBD1. J was trimmed by 8 bases and V by 2 bases; bases with no gene match: 4. The CDR3 is 15 residues long. Germline V gene sequence: CDR1 SGHRS, CDR2 YFSETQ. The CDR3 region is CASSFQGTGDSPLHF. DNA for the CDR3: TGCGCCAGCAGCTTTCAAGGGACAGGGGATTCACCCCTCCACTTT.

Here the CDR3 reads CASSSQGRGNTEAFF. CDR3 DNA: TGTGCCAGCAGCTCGCAGGGGAGAGGGAACACTGAAGCTTTCTTT. The chain combines TRBV7-2 with TRBJ1-1; D might be TRBD1 (6 bases). Trimming removed 4 bases at V and 1 base at J, with 13 bases between. Germline CDR1 is SGHTA and CDR2 is FQGNSA. CDR3 length: 15 amino acids.

This clonotype was detected only a few times. The chain recombines TRBV5-1 with TRBJ2-7; 9 nucleotides agree with TRBD1. The CDR3 runs to 16 residues. After removal of 4 bases from V and 4 bases from J, the junction contained 12 bases not matched to a gene. Germline assignment: CDR1 SGHRS and CDR2 YFSETQ. CDR3: CASSTSFGTGSYEQYF. The CDR3 DNA is TGCGCCAGCAGCACTTCTTTTGGGACAGGGTCTTACGAGCAGTACTTC.

There are many counts of this clonotype. The rearrangement uses TRBV29-1 and TRBJ1-2, with D unclear. Germline assignment: CDR1 SQVTM and CDR2 ANQGSEA. CDR3 length: 10 residues. The ends were cut back, 3 bases at V and 4 bases at J, with 3 bases in the middle. The CDR3 region has the DNA TGCAGCGTTGACAGCTATGGCTACACCTTC. Translating gives CSVDSYGYTF.

Note on this clonotype: At one end, the junction sequence differs from germline, possibly due to a read error. The V and J genes are TRBV7-9 and TRBJ2-5; D gene unclear. CDR3 length: 14 amino acids. Germline lookup yields CDR1 SEHNR and CDR2 FQNEAQ (reference sequence). The CDR3 DNA sequence: TGTGCCAGCAGCCAAAGCCTTGCCCAGTCTTCTGCGGACTTC. It encodes CASSQSLAQSSADF.

The chain joins TRBV20-1 to TRBJ2-5; D perhaps matches TRBD1 (5 bases). Germline lookup yields CDR1 DFQATT and CDR2 SNEGSKA (reference sequence). The CDR3 extends over 15 amino acids. V was pared by 0 bases and J by 5 bases, with 16 bases between. The CDR3 region has the DNA TGCAGTGCTAGAGATCTCGACAGAGGATGGGAGACCCAGTACTTC. The encoded protein is CSARDLDRGWETQYF.

This clonotype has at least ten counts. The V gene is TRBV9, the J gene TRBJ2-2; a weak D match, TRBD2 (5 bases). V was pared by 2 bases and J by 4 bases, with 12 bases between. The length of the CDR3 is 15 residues. The V gene's germline CDR1 is SGDLS and CDR2 YYNGEE. The CDR3 DNA sequence: TGTGCCAGCAGCGTTTCGGGGATTGGCACCGGGGAGCTGTTTTTT. Its protein is CASSVSGIGTGELFF.

The chain has TRBV12-3 or TRBV12-4 and TRBJ2-3, with 8 nucleotides matching TRBD2. The CDR3 runs to 16 residues. J was trimmed by 4 bases and V by 2 bases; bases with no gene match: 8. The DNA of the CDR3 is TGTGCCAGCAGTTTAATGCGGGGGGCCTACCCAGATACGCAGTATTTT. Translation: CASSLMRGAYPDTQYF.